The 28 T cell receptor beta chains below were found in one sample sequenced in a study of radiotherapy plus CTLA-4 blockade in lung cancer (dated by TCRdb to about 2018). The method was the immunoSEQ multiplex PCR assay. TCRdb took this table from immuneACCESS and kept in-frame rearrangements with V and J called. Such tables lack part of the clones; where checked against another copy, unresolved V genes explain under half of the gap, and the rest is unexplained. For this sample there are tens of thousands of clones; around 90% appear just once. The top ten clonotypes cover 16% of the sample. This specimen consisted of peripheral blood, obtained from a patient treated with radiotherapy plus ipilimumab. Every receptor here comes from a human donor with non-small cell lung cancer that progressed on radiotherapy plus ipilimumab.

The CDR3 nucleotides are TGTGCCAGCAGAACCGCGGGGCTAGGAGGGGAGACCCAGTACTTC. Translated: CASRTAGLGGETQYF. The chain joins TRBV6-5 to TRBJ2-5; TRBD2 might be the D (6 bases). The CDR3 is 15 amino acids. Germline CDR1 and CDR2: MNHEY and SVGAGI. V lost 6 bases and J 5 bases, leaving 19 bases between the germline ends.

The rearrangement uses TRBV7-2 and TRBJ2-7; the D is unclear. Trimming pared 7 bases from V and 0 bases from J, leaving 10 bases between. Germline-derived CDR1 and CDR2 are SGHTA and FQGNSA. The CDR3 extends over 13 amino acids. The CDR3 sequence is CASTSRNSYEQYF. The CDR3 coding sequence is TGTGCCAGCACGTCCCGAAACTCCTACGAGCAGTACTTC. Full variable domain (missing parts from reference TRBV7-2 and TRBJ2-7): GAGVSQSPSNKVTEKGKDVELRCDPISGHTALYWYRQSLGQGLEFLIYFQGNSAPDKSGLPSDRFSAERTGGSVSTLTIQRTQQEDSAVYLCASTSRNSYEQYFGPGTRLTVT.

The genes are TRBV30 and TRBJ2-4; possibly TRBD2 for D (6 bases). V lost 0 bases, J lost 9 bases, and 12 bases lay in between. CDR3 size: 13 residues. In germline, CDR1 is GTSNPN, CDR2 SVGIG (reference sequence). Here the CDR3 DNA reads TGTGCCTGGAGTGTACGCGGGGTGGGCATTCAGTACTTC. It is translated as CAWSVRGVGIQYF.

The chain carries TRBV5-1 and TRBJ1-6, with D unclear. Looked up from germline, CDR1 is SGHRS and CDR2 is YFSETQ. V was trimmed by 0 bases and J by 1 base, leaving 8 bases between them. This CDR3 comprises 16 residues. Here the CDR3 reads CASSLGVGSYNSPLHF. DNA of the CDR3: TGCGCCAGCAGCTTGGGGGTAGGGTCCTATAATTCACCCCTCCACTTT.

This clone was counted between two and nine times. In nucleotides, the CDR3 is TGTGCCAGCATGTGGGGGCCCTCCACCGGGGAGCTGTTTTTT. Its protein product is CASMWGPSTGELFF. The J gene is TRBJ2-2, the V gene TRBV7-9; D perhaps matches TRBD1 (6 bases). Trimming removed 7 bases from V and 4 bases from J, with 13 bases in between. CDR1 is SEHNR, CDR2 FQNEAQ, per germline (reference sequence). CDR3 length: 14 amino acids. The complete variable domain, with remaining parts taken from reference TRBV7-9 and TRBJ2-2, reads DTGVSQNPRHKITKRGQNVTFRCDPISEHNRLYWYRQTLGQGPEFLTYFQNEAQLEKSRLLSDRFSAERPKGSFSTLEIQRTEQGDSAMYLCASMWGPSTGELFFGEGSRLTVL.

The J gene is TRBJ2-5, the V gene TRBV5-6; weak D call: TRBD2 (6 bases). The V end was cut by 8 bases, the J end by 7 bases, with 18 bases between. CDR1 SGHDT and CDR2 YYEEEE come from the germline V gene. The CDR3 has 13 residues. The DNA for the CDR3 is TGTGCCAGTGGGCCCGCGGGGACGGGGACCCAGTACTTC. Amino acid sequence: CASGPAGTGTQYF.

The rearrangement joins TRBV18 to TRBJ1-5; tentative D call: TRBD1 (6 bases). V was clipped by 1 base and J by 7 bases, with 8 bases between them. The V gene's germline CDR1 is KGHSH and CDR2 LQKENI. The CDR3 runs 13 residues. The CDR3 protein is CASSPQGTQPQHF. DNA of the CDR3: TGTGCCAGCTCACCACAGGGGACACAGCCCCAGCATTTT. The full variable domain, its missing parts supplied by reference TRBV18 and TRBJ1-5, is NAGVMQNPRHLVRRRGQEARLRCSPMKGHSHVYWYRQLPEEGLKFMVYLQKENIIDESGMPKERFSAEFPKEGPSILRIQQVVRGDSAAYFCASSPQGTQPQHFGDGTRLSIL.

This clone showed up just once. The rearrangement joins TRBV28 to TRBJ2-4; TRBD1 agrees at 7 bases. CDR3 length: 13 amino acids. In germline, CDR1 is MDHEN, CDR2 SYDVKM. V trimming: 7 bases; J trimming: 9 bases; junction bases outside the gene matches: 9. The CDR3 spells CASTDRVHSIQYF. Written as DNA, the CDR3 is TGTGCCAGCACTGACAGGGTACATTCCATTCAGTACTTC.

CDR3 nucleotide sequence: TGTGCCAGTAGTATACAGGGGGCATGGCTTGGGGAGCAGTTCTTC. Translation gives CASSIQGAWLGEQFF. V is TRBV19 and J is TRBJ2-1, with 8 nucleotides matching TRBD1. Germline CDR1 is LNHDA and CDR2 is SQIVND (reference sequence). V lost 2 bases, J lost 10 bases, and 10 bases stayed unmatched. The CDR3 is 15 amino acids.

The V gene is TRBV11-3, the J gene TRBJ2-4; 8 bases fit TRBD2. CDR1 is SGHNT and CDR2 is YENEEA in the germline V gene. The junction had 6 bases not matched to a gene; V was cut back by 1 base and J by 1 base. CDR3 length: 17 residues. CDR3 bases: TGTGCCAGCAGCTTAGCGCGGGAGGAAAGGGCCAAAAACATTCAGTACTTC. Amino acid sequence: CASSLAREERAKNIQYF.

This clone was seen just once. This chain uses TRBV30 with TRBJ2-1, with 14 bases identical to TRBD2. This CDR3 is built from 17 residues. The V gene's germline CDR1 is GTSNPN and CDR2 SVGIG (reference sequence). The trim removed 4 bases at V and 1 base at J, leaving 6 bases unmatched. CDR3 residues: CAWKGLAGVPSYNEQFF. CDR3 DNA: TGTGCCTGGAAGGGACTAGCGGGAGTACCATCCTACAATGAGCAGTTCTTC.

CDR3 DNA: TGTGCCTGGAGGGGGGGGGACACTGAAGCTTTCTTT. This gives the protein CAWRGGDTEAFF. The V call is TRBV30, the J call TRBJ1-1; possible D gene TRBD1, 5 bases. Trimming took off 3 bases at V and 3 bases at J, with 8 bases between the two ends. Germline V gene data show CDR1 as GTSNPN and CDR2 as SVGIG (reference sequence). The CDR3 sequence is 12 residues long.

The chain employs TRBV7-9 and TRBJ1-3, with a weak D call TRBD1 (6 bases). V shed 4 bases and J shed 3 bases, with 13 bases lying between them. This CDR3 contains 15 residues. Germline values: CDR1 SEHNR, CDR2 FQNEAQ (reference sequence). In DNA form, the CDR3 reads TGTGCCAGCAGCTCGCAGGGGATAGGTGGAAACACCATATATTTT. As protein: CASSSQGIGGNTIYF.

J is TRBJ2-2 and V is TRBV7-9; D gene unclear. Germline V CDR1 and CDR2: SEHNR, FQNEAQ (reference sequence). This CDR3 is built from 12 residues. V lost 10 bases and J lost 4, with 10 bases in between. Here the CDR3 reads CAIPVGTGELFF. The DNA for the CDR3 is TGTGCCATCCCCGTTGGCACCGGGGAGCTGTTTTTT.

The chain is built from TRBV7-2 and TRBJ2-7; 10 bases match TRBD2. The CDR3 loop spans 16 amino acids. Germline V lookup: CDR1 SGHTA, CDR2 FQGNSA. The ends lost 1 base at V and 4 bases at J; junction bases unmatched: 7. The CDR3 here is CASSLGLAGAAYEQYF. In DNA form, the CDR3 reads TGTGCCAGCAGCTTAGGCCTAGCGGGAGCCGCTTACGAGCAGTACTTC. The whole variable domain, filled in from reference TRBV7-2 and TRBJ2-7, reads GAGVSQSPSNKVTEKGKDVELRCDPISGHTALYWYRQSLGQGLEFLIYFQGNSAPDKSGLPSDRFSAERTGGSVSTLTIQRTQQEDSAVYLCASSLGLAGAAYEQYFGPGTRLTVT.

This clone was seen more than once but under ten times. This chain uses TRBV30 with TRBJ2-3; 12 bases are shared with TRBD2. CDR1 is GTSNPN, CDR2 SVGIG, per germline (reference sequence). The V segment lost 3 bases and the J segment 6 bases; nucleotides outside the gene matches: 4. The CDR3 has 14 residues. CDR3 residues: CAWSLGTSGDTQYF. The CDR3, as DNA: TGTGCCTGGAGCCTCGGGACTAGCGGGGATACGCAGTATTTT.

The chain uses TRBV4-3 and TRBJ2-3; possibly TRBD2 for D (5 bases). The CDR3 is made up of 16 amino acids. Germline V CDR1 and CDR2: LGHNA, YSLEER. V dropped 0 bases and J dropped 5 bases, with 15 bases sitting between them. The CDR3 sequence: CASSQDLGNHLDTQYF. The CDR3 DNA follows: TGCGCCAGCAGCCAAGATCTCGGGAATCATTTAGATACGCAGTATTTT.

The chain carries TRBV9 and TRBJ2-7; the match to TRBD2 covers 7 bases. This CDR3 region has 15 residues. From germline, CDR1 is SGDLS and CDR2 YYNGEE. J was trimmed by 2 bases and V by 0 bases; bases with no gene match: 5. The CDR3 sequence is CASSVGSGAAYEQYF. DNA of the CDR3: TGTGCCAGCAGCGTAGGCAGCGGGGCTGCCTACGAGCAGTACTTC.

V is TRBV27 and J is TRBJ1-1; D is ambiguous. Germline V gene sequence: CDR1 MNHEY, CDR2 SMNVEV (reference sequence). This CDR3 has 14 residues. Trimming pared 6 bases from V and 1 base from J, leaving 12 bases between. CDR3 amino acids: CASSPGKWNTEAFF. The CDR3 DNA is TGTGCCAGCAGCCCAGGAAAGTGGAACACTGAAGCTTTCTTT.

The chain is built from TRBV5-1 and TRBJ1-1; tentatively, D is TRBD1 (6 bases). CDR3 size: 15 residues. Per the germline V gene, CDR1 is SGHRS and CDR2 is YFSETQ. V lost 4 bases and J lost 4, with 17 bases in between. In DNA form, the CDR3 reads TGCGCCAGCAGCCAAACCCAGGGAGGGGGCACTGAAGCTTTCTTT. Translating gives CASSQTQGGGTEAFF. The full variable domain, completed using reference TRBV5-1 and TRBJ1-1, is KAGVTQTPRYLIKTRGQQVTLSCSPISGHRSVSWYQQTPGQGLQFLFEYFSETQRNKGNFPGRFSGRQFSNSRSEMNVSTLELGDSALYLCASSQTQGGGTEAFFGQGTRLTVV.

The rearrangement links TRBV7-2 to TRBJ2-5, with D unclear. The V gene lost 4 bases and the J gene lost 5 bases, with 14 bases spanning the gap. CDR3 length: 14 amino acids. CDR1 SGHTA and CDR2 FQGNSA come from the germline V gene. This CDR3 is CASSSGPAVETQYF. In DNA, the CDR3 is TGTGCCAGCAGCTCTGGACCAGCAGTCGAGACCCAGTACTTC.

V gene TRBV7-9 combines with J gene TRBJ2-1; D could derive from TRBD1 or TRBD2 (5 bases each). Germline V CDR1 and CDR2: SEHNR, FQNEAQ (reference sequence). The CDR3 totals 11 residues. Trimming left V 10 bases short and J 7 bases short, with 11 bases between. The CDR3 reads CATGTPNEQFF. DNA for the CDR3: TGTGCCACTGGGACCCCTAATGAGCAGTTCTTC.

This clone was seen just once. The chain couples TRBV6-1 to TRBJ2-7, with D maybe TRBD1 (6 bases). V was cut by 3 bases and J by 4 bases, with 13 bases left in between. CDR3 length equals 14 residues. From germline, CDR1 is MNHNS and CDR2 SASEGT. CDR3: CASSEGAPSYEQYF. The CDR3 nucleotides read TGTGCCAGCAGTGAGGGGGCCCCCTCTTACGAGCAGTACTTC.

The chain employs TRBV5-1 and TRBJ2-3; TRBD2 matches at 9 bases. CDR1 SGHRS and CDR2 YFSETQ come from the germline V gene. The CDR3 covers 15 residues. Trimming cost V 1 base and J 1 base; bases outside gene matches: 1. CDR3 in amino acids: CASSLRTSGTDTQYF. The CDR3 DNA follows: TGCGCCAGCAGCTTGCGGACTAGCGGCACAGATACGCAGTATTTT. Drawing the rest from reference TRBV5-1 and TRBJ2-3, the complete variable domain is KAGVTQTPRYLIKTRGQQVTLSCSPISGHRSVSWYQQTPGQGLQFLFEYFSETQRNKGNFPGRFSGRQFSNSRSEMNVSTLELGDSALYLCASSLRTSGTDTQYFGPGTRLTVL.

CDR3 sequence reads: CASRGYQETQYF. CDR3 in DNA: TGTGCCAGTAGGGGGTACCAAGAGACCCAGTACTTC. The chain has TRBV2 and TRBJ2-5; D is possibly TRBD1 (6 bases). CDR3 size: 12 residues. Germline CDR1 and CDR2: SNHLY and FYNNEI. With 9 bases removed from V and 0 bases from J, the gap between germline ends came to 8 bases.

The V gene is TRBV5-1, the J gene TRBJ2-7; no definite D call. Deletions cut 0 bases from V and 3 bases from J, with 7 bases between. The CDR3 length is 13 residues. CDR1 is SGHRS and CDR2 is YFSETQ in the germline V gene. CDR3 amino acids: CASSLDPDYEQYF. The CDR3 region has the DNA TGCGCCAGCAGCTTGGATCCCGACTACGAGCAGTACTTC.

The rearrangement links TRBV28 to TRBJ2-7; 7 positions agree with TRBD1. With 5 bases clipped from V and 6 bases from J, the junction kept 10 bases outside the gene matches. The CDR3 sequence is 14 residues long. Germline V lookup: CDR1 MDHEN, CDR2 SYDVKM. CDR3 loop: CASSLTGYLGEQYF. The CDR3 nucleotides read TGTGCCAGCAGTCTGACAGGGTATTTAGGCGAGCAGTACTTC.

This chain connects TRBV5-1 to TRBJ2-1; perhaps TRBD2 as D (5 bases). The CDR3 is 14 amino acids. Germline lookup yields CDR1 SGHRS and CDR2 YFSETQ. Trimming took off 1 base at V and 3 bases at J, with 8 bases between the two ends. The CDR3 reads CASSLTSGYNEQFF. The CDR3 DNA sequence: TGCGCCAGCAGCTTGACCAGCGGCTACAATGAGCAGTTCTTC.